This T cell receptor (beta chain) was captured by sequencing in a study of blood T cell repertoires in COVID-19. At the level of the study: Samples of COVID-19 (acute and convalescent) were obtained from the United States, Italy and Spain. PBMCs, B-cell-depleted T cells, or T cells provided the cDNA or gDNA that made up the material.

Those enrolled in Seattle joined during active infection and were followed longitudinally afterward. Per the authors' pipeline: Estimation of nucleated cell counts was performed using reference gene primer amplification. Assay: immunoSEQ multiplex PCR; the TCRdb copy retains only in-frame clones and omits some. V and J calls plus clone size are reproduced from that table; the DNA served to infer D and trimming. Counted here are tens of thousands of clones, 75% to 90% occurring once; the ten biggest clones make up 43%. This CDR3 is 14 amino acids long. Trimming cost V 0 bases and J 5 bases, with 13 bases left between them. The germline CDR1 and CDR2 sequences are SQVTM and ANQGSEA.

The V call is TRBV29-1, the J call TRBJ1-2, with D maybe TRBD1 (6 bases). The sample was peripheral blood. This receptor was taken from a woman aged 55-69 years with COVID-19, enrolled during active disease. In DNA form, the CDR3 reads TGCAGCGTTGAAGATTCGACAGGATATTATGGCTACACCTTC. It is translated as CSVEDSTGYYGYTF.